This record covers a single TCR beta chain. The data derive from a study of blood T cell repertoires in COVID-19. Background on the study: Some COVID-19 samples were acute and others convalescent; all came from the United States, Italy and Spain. The cDNA or gDNA used as material had been derived from T cells, B-cell-depleted T cells, or PBMCs.

Per the germline V gene, CDR1 is SGHNT and CDR2 is YYREEE (reference sequence). The CDR3 covers 15 residues. Between the trimmed V and J ends, which lost 2 bases and 0 bases, there was a span of 11 bases. Original methodology: Reference gene primer amplification in the assay estimated nucleated cell counts. Clones were read by immunoSEQ multiplex PCR, and TCRdb kept only the in-frame ones, dropping some. The D gene and trimming were derived from the DNA, and the V and J assignments and clone size from that table. The sample contains around 78,000 clones, roughly 86% of which appear only once. The chain recombines TRBV5-4 with TRBJ1-2; TRBD1 is a possible D gene (5 bases). The specimen sequenced was peripheral blood. This sequence originates from a woman aged 60-70 years with acute or convalescent COVID-19. The CDR3 protein is CASSFGGDSNYGYTF. The DNA of the CDR3 is TGTGCCAGCAGCTTCGGGGGGGACTCTAACTATGGCTACACCTTC.